Detailed here is one T cell receptor (beta chain). The repertoire was sequenced with immunoSEQ multiplex PCR; TCRdb's copy has only in-frame clones and lacks some. The repertoire holds fewer than 85,000 clones, with roughly 96% as singletons. V dropped 2 bases and J dropped 5; count of bases not matched to a gene: 7. Germline V lookup: CDR1 MNHEY, CDR2 SVGAGI. The CDR3 totals 15 residues. The data belong to a study of T cell changes during pregnancy in multiple sclerosis. The chain is built from TRBV6-5 and TRBJ1-2; TRBD1 matches 8 bases. This sequence was found in a female donor with multiple sclerosis, enrolled in a pregnancy study. Sequencing used peripheral blood, obtained in the second trimester of pregnancy. The CDR3 sequence: CASSYDGQGRYGYTF. The CDR3 nucleotides read TGTGCCAGCAGTTACGACGGACAGGGCCGGTATGGCTACACCTTC.